The sequence of this T cell receptor beta chain was determined in a study of vaccination and CD4 T cells after COVID-19. Overall study context: Convalescent individuals numbered four females and six males, two being Hispanic.

V was clipped by 2 bases and J by 2 bases, with 17 bases between them. This CDR3 spans 16 amino acids. Germline V gene sequence: CDR1 GTSNPN, CDR2 SVGIG (reference sequence). Regarding treatment: approximately 9-day PBMC culture with coronavirus spike peptide pools or control peptides (ViraFEST assay). Prior to the COVID-19 pandemic (2011-2018), the unexposed donor's CD4+ T cells were collected. The Oncomine TCR Beta short-read assay was what sequenced the DNA obtained from cultured CD4+ T cells. The authors extracted genomic DNA from cultured CD4+ T cells. TCRdb independently ran MiXCR on the PCR reads; one entry per CDR3 protein. Among around 3,000 distinct CDR3 sequences listed, around 32% were seen once. On this clonotype itself: What it binds is unknown.

The clonotype originates from a human donor in good health. The rearrangement uses TRBV30 and TRBJ2-3; D may be TRBD2 (5 bases). Material for sequencing was CD4+ T cells from blood, cultured in vitro. The CDR3 bases are TGTGCCTGGAGTAAGGAGCGGAGGTGGGCCACAGATACGCAGTATTTT. The encoded protein is CAWSKERRWATDTQYF.